This T cell receptor (beta chain) was identified during a study of T cells in Graves' hyperthyroidism and ophthalmopathy. Study observations and caveats: Most thyroid-expanded clonotypes above 0.001 were also found in blood.

PBMCs stemmed from around 9.3 ml fresh peripheral blood. V shed 0 bases, J shed 4 bases, and the junction held 15 bases outside the gene matches. This CDR3 contains 19 residues. The V gene's germline CDR1 is LNHDA and CDR2 SQIVND (reference sequence). RNA transcripts gave rise to amplified TCR beta CDR3 regions. Carried out on the TCR CDR3, a first-round RT-PCR used the HTBI primer set. Using its own MiXCR run on the multiplex PCR reads, TCRdb lists one record per CDR3 protein. The table includes 540,000 or so distinct CDR3 sequences, 15% to 19% detected once. In regard to this clonotype: As yet, its antigen is unknown.

The J gene is TRBJ1-5, the V gene TRBV19, with 7 bases fitting TRBD1. Sequenced: blood. This receptor was identified in a woman under 40 with Graves' hyperthyroidism. Written as DNA, the CDR3 is TGTGCCAGTAGTATAGATCAGCAACAGGGGTGGGCCATTAATCAGCCCCAGCATTTT. Translating gives CASSIDQQQGWAINQPQHF.